What follows are 10 T cell receptor beta chains derived from one specimen sequenced in a study of Tregs in tolerant kidney transplant recipients. The assay was immunoSEQ multiplex PCR, and TCRdb's table has in-frame clones only and misses some. The sample includes roughly 69,000 clones, roughly 98% of them seen just once. Sequencing was performed on Tregs from blood, taken before the transplant. These receptors were obtained from a human donor who received a combined kidney and bone marrow transplant.

The V gene is TRBV19, the J gene TRBJ1-2; 7 nucleotides line up with TRBD1. V gave up 5 bases and J gave up 3 bases; unmatched junction bases: 27. The CDR3 is made up of 21 amino acids. CDR1 and CDR2 (germline): LNHDA, SQIVND (reference sequence). CDR3 sequence: CASSRSIRKTGIRRSDYGYTF. The DNA for the CDR3 is TGTGCCAGTAGTCGGTCCATCCGGAAGACAGGGATAAGGCGGAGTGACTATGGCTACACCTTC.

This chain connects TRBV5-1 to TRBJ1-2, with D perhaps matching TRBD1 (5 bases). CDR3 length equals 15 residues. Germline loops: CDR1 SGHRS, CDR2 YFSETQ. With 4 bases removed from V and 6 bases from J, the gap between germline ends came to 19 bases. The CDR3 spells CASSIQWGVLNGYTF. CDR3 nucleotide sequence: TGCGCCAGCAGCATTCAATGGGGGGTGCTGAATGGCTACACCTTC. The whole variable domain, filled in from reference TRBV5-1 and TRBJ1-2, reads KAGVTQTPRYLIKTRGQQVTLSCSPISGHRSVSWYQQTPGQGLQFLFEYFSETQRNKGNFPGRFSGRQFSNSRSEMNVSTLELGDSALYLCASSIQWGVLNGYTFGSGTRLTVV.

The DNA for the CDR3 is TGTGCCAGCACTTCGTCCTACGAGCAGTACTTC. Translation: CASTSSYEQYF. This chain joins TRBV28 and TRBJ2-7; D gene uncertain. Germline CDR1 is MDHEN and CDR2 is SYDVKM. The length of the CDR3 is 11 residues. V was clipped by 7 bases and J by 1 base, with 5 bases between them.

V gene TRBV18 combines with J gene TRBJ1-2, with a weak D call TRBD1 (6 bases). The CDR3 totals 16 residues. From germline, CDR1 is KGHSH and CDR2 LQKENI. Trimming pared 2 bases from V and 4 bases from J, leaving 17 bases between. This CDR3 reads CASSPFVRQDLYGYTF. For the CDR3, the DNA is TGTGCCAGCTCACCATTTGTCAGACAGGACCTCTATGGCTACACCTTC.

This clone appeared once. The junction and the germline gene differ at one end; a read error may be behind it. The gene calls are TRBV20-1 and TRBJ1-2, with D perhaps matching TRBD1 (6 bases). The CDR3 runs 11 residues. Germline V gene data show CDR1 as DFQATT and CDR2 as SNEGSKA (reference sequence). DNA for the CDR3: TGCAGTGTCTGGACAGCTCCTTATTGGGCCTTC. Translated: CSVWTAPYWAF.

The genes are TRBV7-8 and TRBJ1-1, with TRBD1 as a possible D gene (6 bases). The germline V gene encodes CDR1 SGHVS and CDR2 FQNEAQ. Trimming took 5 bases from V and 1 from J, leaving 8 bases between them. The CDR3 is 13 residues long. The CDR3 region has the DNA TGTGCCAGCAGCCGGACAGAGAACACTGAAGCTTTCTTT. The encoded protein is CASSRTENTEAFF.

This chain links TRBV7-2 with TRBJ2-7; D gene unclear. The V end was cut by 0 bases, the J end by 1 base, with 10 bases between. Germline V gene data show CDR1 as SGHTA and CDR2 as FQGNSA. The CDR3 length is 15 residues. This chain's CDR3 is CASSLANRGSYEQYF. CDR3 nucleotide sequence: TGTGCCAGCAGCTTAGCGAACCGAGGATCCTACGAGCAGTACTTC.

V and J are TRBV2 and TRBJ1-2, with D tentatively TRBD1 (6 bases). The germline CDR1 and CDR2 sequences are SNHLY and FYNNEI. CDR3 size: 13 residues. V was cut by 6 bases and J by 7 bases, with 15 bases left in between. CDR3 nucleotide sequence: TGTGCCAGCAGACTACAGGGTTTAGGTGGCTACACCTTC. Translated: CASRLQGLGGYTF. The whole variable domain, filled in from reference TRBV2 and TRBJ1-2, reads EPEVTQTPSHQVTQMGQEVILRCVPISNHLYFYWYRQILGQKVEFLVSFYNNEISEKSEIFDDQFSVERPDGSNFTLKIRSTKLEDSAMYFCASRLQGLGGYTFGSGTRLTVV.

This chain joins TRBV2 and TRBJ1-4; 9 bases are shared with TRBD1. This CDR3 contains 14 residues. Losses at the gene ends were 8 bases for V and 5 bases for J; bases not matched to a gene: 6. Per germline, CDR1 SNHLY and CDR2 FYNNEI. The CDR3 DNA sequence: TGTGCCAGCGCCTCAGGGACAGGGAATGAAAAACTGTTTTTT. Its protein product is CASASGTGNEKLFF.

This clone was observed a single time. The chain recombines TRBV5-1 with TRBJ2-7; a weak D match, TRBD2 (5 bases). The CDR3 contains 13 residues. The V end lost 1 base, the J end lost 3 bases, and 8 bases lay between the germline ends. CDR1 SGHRS and CDR2 YFSETQ come from the germline V gene. CDR3 in DNA: TGCGCCAGCAGCTTGAATGAGGGCTACGAGCAGTACTTC. Its translation: CASSLNEGYEQYF.